Presented here are 27 T cell receptor beta chains from one specimen sequenced in a study of T-cell reconstitution after alpha-beta-depleted transplantation in children. Preparation of the TCRbeta library was carried out with unique molecular identifiers. Via MiXCR, TCRdb re-called the PCR reads, giving one row per CDR3 protein. The sample lists about 400,000 distinct CDR3 sequences; 20% were seen once. This material consisted of PBMCs from the stem cell graft donor, taken from the stem cell graft. These receptors were collected from a human donor who donated a stem cell graft to a child with acute myeloid leukemia.

The V gene is TRBV2, the J gene TRBJ2-1; the match to TRBD2 covers 11 bases. The CDR3 length is 18 residues. V shed 9 bases, J shed 2 bases, and the junction held 15 bases outside the gene matches. From germline, CDR1 is SNHLY and CDR2 FYNNEI. The CDR3, as DNA: TGTGCCAGTCGGGTAAGGGATCCGGGACTAGCGGCCTACAATGAGCAGTTCTTC. Translated: CASRVRDPGLAAYNEQFF.

By proportion, this clonotype is medium-sized (0.01 to 0.1%). The genes are TRBV29-1 and TRBJ2-1, with a weak D call TRBD1 (6 bases). CDR1 is SQVTM and CDR2 is ANQGSEA in the germline V gene. V lost 3 bases and J lost 7, with 7 bases in between. The CDR3 length is 11 residues. CDR3 loop: CSVDRGNEQFF. Written as DNA, the CDR3 is TGCAGCGTTGACAGGGGTAATGAGCAGTTCTTC.

A few counts support this clonotype. The genes are TRBV5-1 and TRBJ1-2; the match to TRBD1 covers 10 bases. Germline trimming cut 5 bases from V and 3 bases from J; bases unmatched to any gene: 1. Germline V gene sequence: CDR1 SGHRS, CDR2 YFSETQ. The length of the CDR3 is 13 residues. CDR3 loop: CASRGQGHYGYTF. CDR3 nucleotides: TGCGCCAGCAGGGGACAGGGGCACTATGGCTACACCTTC.

This clonotype was seen a handful of times. The V and J genes are TRBV20-1 and TRBJ2-5; 15 bases fit TRBD2. Germline assignment: CDR1 DFQATT and CDR2 SNEGSKA (reference sequence). V was clipped by 6 bases and J by 4 bases; unmatched bases: 9. The CDR3 loop spans 16 amino acids. In DNA form, the CDR3 reads TGCAGTGCAGCTCAACCGGGACTAGCGGGAGGAGAGACCCAGTACTTC. This translates into CSAAQPGLAGGETQYF.

The chain couples TRBV7-9 to TRBJ1-1; D ambiguous. Trimming left V 0 bases short and J 3 bases short, with 11 bases between. The germline CDR1 and CDR2 sequences are SEHNR and FQNEAQ (reference sequence). This CDR3 is built from 15 residues. The CDR3 protein is CASSLAARWDTEAFF. Written as DNA, the CDR3 is TGTGCCAGCAGCTTAGCGGCCCGCTGGGACACTGAAGCTTTCTTT.

The chain is built from TRBV4-1 and TRBJ2-7; maybe TRBD2 (6 bases). Germline CDR1 is MGHRA and CDR2 is YSYEKL. The CDR3 consists of 16 residues. The V gene lost 0 bases and the J gene lost 5 bases, with 17 bases spanning the gap. The CDR3 sequence is CASSQEVLANLNEQYF. DNA of the CDR3: TGCGCCAGCAGCCAAGAAGTTCTAGCGAATCTCAACGAGCAGTACTTC.

This clonotype was detected a few times. The V call is TRBV4-3, the J call TRBJ1-4; D call uncertain. The V gene lost 0 bases and the J gene lost 4 bases, with 12 bases spanning the gap. In germline, CDR1 is LGHNA, CDR2 YSLEER. The CDR3 is 16 residues long. The CDR3 reads CASSQDLGSLNEKLFF. The CDR3 coding sequence is TGCGCCAGCAGCCAAGATTTGGGCAGCCTTAATGAAAAACTGTTTTTT.

V usage is TRBV28 and J usage is TRBJ2-7; TRBD1 agrees at 8 bases. CDR1 and CDR2 (germline): MDHEN, SYDVKM. The CDR3 runs to 11 residues. V shed 9 bases, J shed 11 bases, and the junction held 9 bases outside the gene matches. CDR3 nucleotide sequence: TGTGCCAGTACCAGGGGGCTTCGGGAGTACTTC. Translation: CASTRGLREYF.

This clonotype was seen at least ten times. J is TRBJ2-7 and V is TRBV12-3 or TRBV12-4; D call uncertain. The length of the CDR3 is 13 residues. V lost 1 base and J 2 bases, leaving 6 bases between the germline ends. In DNA, the CDR3 is TGTGCCAGCAGTTTAGGAGAGGCCTACGAGCAGTACTTC. It encodes CASSLGEAYEQYF.

The rearrangement links TRBV24-1 to TRBJ2-1; D is undetermined. The CDR3 runs to 13 residues. V was shortened by 1 base and J by 5 bases, with 5 bases between the two germline ends. Germline CDR1 and CDR2: KGHDR and SFDVKD. CDR3 DNA sequence: TGTGCCACCAGTGATTTTCGGGACAATGAGCAGTTCTTC. It specifies CATSDFRDNEQFF.

This clonotype was recorded at least ten times. The CDR3 nucleotides read TGTGCCAGCAGCTTGGGAGGGCCGTTTGAAAAACTGTTTTTT. It is translated as CASSLGGPFEKLFF. The chain employs TRBV7-9 and TRBJ1-4; D is uncertain. The germline V gene encodes CDR1 SEHNR and CDR2 FQNEAQ (reference sequence). Trimming pared 3 bases from V and 7 bases from J, leaving 12 bases between. This CDR3 region has 14 residues.

The chain carries TRBV10-2 and TRBJ2-7, with D perhaps matching TRBD2 (5 bases). The V gene's germline CDR1 is WSHSY and CDR2 SAAADI. The CDR3 length is 13 residues. V shed 4 bases and J shed 5 bases, with 12 bases lying between them. For the CDR3, the DNA is TGCGCCAGCAGTGTAAGGGAGAAAAACGAGCAGTACTTC. This encodes CASSVREKNEQYF.

V and J are TRBV28 and TRBJ1-5; D is perhaps TRBD1 (6 bases). The CDR3 has 14 residues. Germline CDR1 reads MDHEN; CDR2 reads SYDVKM. Trimming took 1 base from V and 6 from J, leaving 10 bases between them. This CDR3 reads CASSLYQTGQPQHF. The CDR3 bases are TGTGCCAGCAGTTTATACCAGACAGGTCAGCCCCAGCATTTT.

A few counts support this clonotype. This sequence joins TRBV5-1 and TRBJ2-3; D is unresolved. Germline V gene data show CDR1 as SGHRS and CDR2 as YFSETQ. The V end was cut by 0 bases, the J end by 5 bases, with 13 bases between. CDR3 length equals 15 residues. The chain's CDR3 is CASSLEHRYLDTQYF. The CDR3 bases are TGCGCCAGCAGCTTGGAGCACCGATATCTAGATACGCAGTATTTT.

This clonotype showed up many times. The rearrangement uses TRBV12-3 or TRBV12-4 and TRBJ2-1; possible D gene TRBD2, 5 bases. The CDR3 has 17 amino acids. V was shortened by 2 bases and J by 8 bases, with 22 bases between the two germline ends. In nucleotides, the CDR3 is TGTGCCAGCAGTTTATTGGCTAGCCACGATCCTACGGATGAGCAGTTCTTC. It is translated as CASSLLASHDPTDEQFF.

This clonotype was recorded a few times. This chain connects TRBV29-1 to TRBJ2-5; maybe TRBD1 (6 bases). Germline CDR1 is SQVTM and CDR2 is ANQGSEA. This CDR3 is built from 14 residues. Trimming cost V 7 bases and J 5 bases, with 20 bases left between them. In DNA, the CDR3 is TGCAGCGCCCAGACTACAGGGTTCGGCGAGACCCAGTACTTC. Amino acid sequence: CSAQTTGFGETQYF.

This clonotype was counted at least ten times. V and J are TRBV7-9 and TRBJ2-3, with TRBD2 matching over 11 bases. CDR1 is SEHNR, CDR2 FQNEAQ, per germline (reference sequence). The CDR3 loop spans 16 amino acids. The V and J ends lost 5 bases and 7 bases, in that order; junction bases with no gene match: 11. The CDR3 DNA reads as TGTGCCAGCAGCGTAATACTAGCGGGAGATCGATATACGCAGTATTTT. This translates into CASSVILAGDRYTQYF.

CDR3 loop: CASSPVDPTDTQYF. The CDR3 DNA is TGTGCCAGCTCCCCTGTGGACCCCACAGATACGCAGTATTTT. This chain connects TRBV18 to TRBJ2-3; D is unresolved. The germline V gene has CDR1 KGHSH and CDR2 LQKENI. The ends were cut back, 6 bases at V and 2 bases at J, with 12 bases in the middle. CDR3 size: 14 residues.

The chain carries TRBV10-3 and TRBJ1-5; 7 nucleotides agree with TRBD1. The CDR3 runs to 17 residues. The V gene end was trimmed by 3 bases and the J gene end by 6 bases; junction bases not matched to a gene: 14. Germline V gene sequence: CDR1 ENHRY, CDR2 SYGVKD. The CDR3 DNA follows: TGTGCCATCAGTGACCATACCGGGACAGAAATCTCTCAGCCCCAGCATTTT. Amino acids: CAISDHTGTEISQPQHF.

The rearrangement joins TRBV12-3 or TRBV12-4 to TRBJ2-3, with 13 bases identical to TRBD2. J gave up 6 bases and V 6 bases, and 3 bases lay outside the gene matches. The length of the CDR3 is 14 residues. The DNA for the CDR3 is TGTGCCAGCAGGAGACTAGCGGGAGGTGATACGCAGTATTTT. It is translated as CASRRLAGGDTQYF.

The gene calls are TRBV4-1 and TRBJ2-1; D is unclear. CDR3 size: 14 residues. CDR1 is MGHRA, CDR2 YSYEKL, per germline. Trimming pared 0 bases from V and 4 bases from J, leaving 7 bases between. This chain's CDR3 is CASSQDPAYNEQFF. DNA of the CDR3: TGCGCCAGCAGCCAAGATCCAGCATACAATGAGCAGTTCTTC.

This clonotype was observed at least ten times. This sequence joins TRBV12-3 or TRBV12-4 and TRBJ2-1, with D uncertain. The V and J ends lost 6 bases and 9 bases respectively, with 24 bases between them. The CDR3 length is 16 residues. The DNA of the CDR3 is TGTGCCAGCAGCCGCAGGAATGCTCCCTACCCTGGTGAGCAGTTCTTC. Translated, it gives CASSRRNAPYPGEQFF.

This clonotype showed up just a few times. This chain links TRBV28 with TRBJ2-7; TRBD2 matches 7 bases. Germline assignment: CDR1 MDHEN and CDR2 SYDVKM. With 6 bases clipped from V and 3 bases from J, the junction kept 14 bases outside the gene matches. The CDR3 has 16 residues. The chain's CDR3 is CASSADGAGAFYEQYF. In DNA form, the CDR3 reads TGTGCCAGCAGCGCAGACGGTGCGGGAGCGTTCTACGAGCAGTACTTC. The full variable domain, completed using reference TRBV28 and TRBJ2-7, is DVKVTQSSRYLVKRTGEKVFLECVQDMDHENMFWYRQDPGLGLRLIYFSYDVKMKEKGDIPEGYSVSREKKERFSLILESASTNQTSMYLCASSADGAGAFYEQYFGPGTRLTVT.

This chain uses TRBV28 with TRBJ2-7; the match to TRBD2 covers 7 bases. The V gene end was trimmed by 5 bases and the J gene end by 0 bases; junction bases not matched to a gene: 10. The CDR3 covers 16 residues. Germline assignment: CDR1 MDHEN and CDR2 SYDVKM. CDR3 in DNA: TGTGCCAGCAGTCCCGCAGCGGGATCGGTCTCCTACGAGCAGTACTTC. This sequence encodes CASSPAAGSVSYEQYF.

The V call is TRBV20-1, the J call TRBJ2-5; 8 bases are a match to TRBD1. Per germline, CDR1 DFQATT and CDR2 SNEGSKA (reference sequence). There are 13 residues in the CDR3. V lost 6 bases to trimming and J lost 5 bases; unmatched junction nucleotides: 8. For the CDR3, the DNA is TGCAGTGCCCCCCCGACAGGGGTGGAGACCCAGTACTTC. This codes for CSAPPTGVETQYF.

The chain combines TRBV10-2 with TRBJ1-6, with 10 bases identical to TRBD1. Germline CDR1 WSHSY, CDR2 SAAADI. The V and J ends lost 7 bases and 7 bases, in that order; junction bases with no gene match: 7. The CDR3 totals 15 residues. The DNA for the CDR3 is TGCGCCAGCACAATCTCGGGACAGGGGAATTCACCCCTCCACTTT. Amino acid sequence: CASTISGQGNSPLHF.

This clonotype was seen repeatedly, ten times or more. The chain has TRBV13 and TRBJ2-1; 10 bases line up with TRBD1. CDR3 length: 16 amino acids. Germline values: CDR1 PRHDT, CDR2 FYEKMQ (reference sequence). With 4 bases clipped from V and 3 bases from J, the junction kept 6 bases outside the gene matches. CDR3 coding DNA: TGTGCCAGCAGCTCCTGGACAGGGGGGTTCTACAATGAGCAGTTCTTC. Translation: CASSSWTGGFYNEQFF.